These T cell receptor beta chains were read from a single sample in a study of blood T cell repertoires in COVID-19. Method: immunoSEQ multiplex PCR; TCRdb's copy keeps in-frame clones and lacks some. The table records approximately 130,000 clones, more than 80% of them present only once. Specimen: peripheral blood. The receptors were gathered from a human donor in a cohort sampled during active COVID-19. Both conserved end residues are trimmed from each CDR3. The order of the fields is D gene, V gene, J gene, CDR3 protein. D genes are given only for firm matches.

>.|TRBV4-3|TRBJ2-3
ASSRIWRGWTSTDTQY
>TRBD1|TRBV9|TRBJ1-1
ASSVAGQGWTEAF
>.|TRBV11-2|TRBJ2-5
ASSLQGSGETQY
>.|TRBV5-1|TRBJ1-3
ASSLGPRDSGNTIY
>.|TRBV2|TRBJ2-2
ASSDSGHRNTGELF
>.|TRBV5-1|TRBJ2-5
ASSFAGAGETQY
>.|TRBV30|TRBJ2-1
AWSEGHNNEQF
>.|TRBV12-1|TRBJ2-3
ASSPGTDTQY
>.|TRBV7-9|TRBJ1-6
ASSRRDSNSPLH
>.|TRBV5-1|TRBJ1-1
ASSPEGFASTEAF
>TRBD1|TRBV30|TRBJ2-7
AWRGTALTYEQY
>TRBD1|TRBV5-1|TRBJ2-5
ASSWGPGQGEETQY
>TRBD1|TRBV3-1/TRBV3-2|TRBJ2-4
ASSQGPFPPGQGLDIQY
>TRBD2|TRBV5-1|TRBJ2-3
ASSWPPAGNTDTQY
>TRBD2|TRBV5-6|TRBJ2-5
ASSLGLAGVETQY
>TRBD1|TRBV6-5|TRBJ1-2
ASSYRGQTYGYT
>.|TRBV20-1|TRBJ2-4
SASSNLAKNIQY
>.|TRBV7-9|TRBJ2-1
ASSYPGEQF
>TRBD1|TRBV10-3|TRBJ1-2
AIGTGEGYGYT
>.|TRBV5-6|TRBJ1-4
ASSLSRYHATNEKLF
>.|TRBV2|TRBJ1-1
ASSEDGGAF
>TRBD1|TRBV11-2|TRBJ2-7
ASSLGGTAYEQY
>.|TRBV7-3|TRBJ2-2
ASSHGGQSGELF
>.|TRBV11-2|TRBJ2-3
ASTRYGDTQY
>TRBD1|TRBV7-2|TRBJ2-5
ASSQETGEETQY
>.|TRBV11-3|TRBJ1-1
ASSLAGSKGTEAF
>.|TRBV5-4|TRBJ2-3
ASSLVRGTRGADTQY
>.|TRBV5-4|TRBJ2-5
ASSLSPRETQY
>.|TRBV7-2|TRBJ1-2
ASSPDRMAGYT
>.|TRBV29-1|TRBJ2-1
SVRINEQF
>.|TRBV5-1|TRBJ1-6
ASSLKQGTDSPLH
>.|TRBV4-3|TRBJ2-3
ASSQESRDTQY
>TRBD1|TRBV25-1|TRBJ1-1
ASRRQGARYEAF
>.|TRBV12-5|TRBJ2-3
ASGLPPGLPEQY
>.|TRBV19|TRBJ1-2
ASSTGLIANYGYT
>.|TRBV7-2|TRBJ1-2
ASSLSGNSGYT
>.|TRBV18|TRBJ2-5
ASSPRGGDQETQY
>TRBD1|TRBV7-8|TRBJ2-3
ASSPQGGLGGPDTQY
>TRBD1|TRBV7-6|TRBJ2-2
ASSPRDRGTGELF
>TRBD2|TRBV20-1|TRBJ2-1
SASPPSGGAIQAEQF
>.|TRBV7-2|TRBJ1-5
ASSLQVDQQPQH
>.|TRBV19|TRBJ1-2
ASSIWPGPFYGYT
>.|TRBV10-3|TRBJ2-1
AISISGNEQF
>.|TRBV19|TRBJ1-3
ASKGPREASGNTIY
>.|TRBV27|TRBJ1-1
ASSARGQMNTEAF
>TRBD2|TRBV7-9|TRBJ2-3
ASSPREFWRLAGGDTQY
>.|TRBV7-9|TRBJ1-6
ASSSRGDSPLH
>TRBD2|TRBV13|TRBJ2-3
ASSRSGAYTDTQY
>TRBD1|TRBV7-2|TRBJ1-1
ASSPNNGQGPF
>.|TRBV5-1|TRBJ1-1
ASSSDYLNTEAF
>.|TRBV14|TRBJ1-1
ASSPWDNPEAF
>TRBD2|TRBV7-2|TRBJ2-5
ASSSTSGWGETQY
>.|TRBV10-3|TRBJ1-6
AIKNSGGSSPLH
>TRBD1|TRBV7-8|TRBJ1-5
ASSLDRGGQPQH
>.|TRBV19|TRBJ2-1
ASSIEIADYNEQF
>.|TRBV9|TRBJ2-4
ASSQTGTNIQY
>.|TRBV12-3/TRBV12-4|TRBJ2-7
ASRKDTYEQY
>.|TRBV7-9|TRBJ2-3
ASSLIGDTQY